This TCR beta chain was retrieved from a study of T cell changes during pregnancy in multiple sclerosis. The protocol was immunoSEQ multiplex PCR, while the TCRdb copy is restricted to in-frame clones and leaves out a portion. The sample contains tens of thousands of clones, about 92% of which appear only once. The germline V gene has CDR1 MNHEY and CDR2 SVGAGI. The CDR3 runs to 13 residues. The J segment lost 4 bases and the V segment lost 6 bases, leaving 4 bases of the junction unmatched. The starting material was CD8+ T cells from peripheral blood mononuclear cells, obtained in the third trimester of pregnancy. V and J are TRBV6-5 and TRBJ1-1, with TRBD1 matching 8 bases. This TCR was sampled from a female donor with multiple sclerosis, enrolled in a pregnancy study. The CDR3 DNA sequence: TGTGCCAGCAGACCCGGGACAGGCACTGAAGCTTTCTTT. It encodes CASRPGTGTEAFF.